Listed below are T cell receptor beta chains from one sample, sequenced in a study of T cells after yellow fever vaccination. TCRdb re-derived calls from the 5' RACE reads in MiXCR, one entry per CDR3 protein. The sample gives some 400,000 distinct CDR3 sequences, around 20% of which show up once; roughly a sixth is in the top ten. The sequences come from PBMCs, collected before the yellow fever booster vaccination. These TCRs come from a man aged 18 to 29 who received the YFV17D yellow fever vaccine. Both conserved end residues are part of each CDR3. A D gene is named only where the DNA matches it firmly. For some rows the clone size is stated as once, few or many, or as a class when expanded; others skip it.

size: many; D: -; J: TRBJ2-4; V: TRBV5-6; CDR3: CASSPWGVTNIQYF; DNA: TGTGCCAGCAGCCCATGGGGGGTTACAAACATTCAGTACTTC
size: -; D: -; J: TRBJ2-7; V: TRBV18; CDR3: CASSPSSDEQYF; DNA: TGTGCCAGCTCACCTTCCTCGGACGAGCAGTACTTC
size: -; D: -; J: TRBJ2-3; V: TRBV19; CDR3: CASSYRWATDTQYF; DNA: TGTGCCAGTAGTTACCGTTGGGCCACAGATACGCAGTATTTT
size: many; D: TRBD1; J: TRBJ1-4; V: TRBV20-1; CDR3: CSARGAPGQVQEKLFF; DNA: TGCAGTGCTAGAGGTGCCCCGGGACAGGTACAGGAAAAACTGTTTTTT
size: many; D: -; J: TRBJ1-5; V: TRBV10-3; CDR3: CAISGAGNNQPQHF; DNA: TGTGCCATCAGTGGAGCCGGAAACAATCAGCCCCAGCATTTT
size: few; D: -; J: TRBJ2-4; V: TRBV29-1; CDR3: CSVVYRAGNIQYF; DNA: TGCAGCGTTGTTTACAGGGCGGGAAACATTCAGTACTTC
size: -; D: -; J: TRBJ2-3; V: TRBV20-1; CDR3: CSARGQSTDTQYF; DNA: TGCAGTGCTAGAGGGCAGAGCACAGATACGCAGTATTTT
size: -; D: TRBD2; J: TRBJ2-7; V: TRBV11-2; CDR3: CASSLVGGDYYEQYF; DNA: TGTGCCAGCAGCTTAGTGGGGGGGGACTACTACGAGCAGTACTTC
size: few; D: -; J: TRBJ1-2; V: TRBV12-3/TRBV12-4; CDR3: CASSLITVDVQGYTF; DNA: TGTGCCAGCAGTTTAATCACAGTCGACGTACAGGGCTACACCTTC
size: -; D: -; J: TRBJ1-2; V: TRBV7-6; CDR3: CASSAEGWYGYTF; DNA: TGTGCCAGCAGCGCCGAGGGATGGTATGGCTACACCTTC
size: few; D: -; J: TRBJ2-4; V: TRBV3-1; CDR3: CASSQDSGSKNIQYF; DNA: TGTGCCAGCAGCCAAGATTCAGGGAGCAAAAACATTCAGTACTTC
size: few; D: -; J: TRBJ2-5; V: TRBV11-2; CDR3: CASSLGPMYQETQYF; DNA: TGTGCCAGCAGCTTAGGCCCGATGTACCAAGAGACCCAGTACTTC
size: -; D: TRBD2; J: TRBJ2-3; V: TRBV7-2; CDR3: CASSLLWRGGGDTQYF; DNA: TGTGCCAGCAGCTTACTTTGGCGGGGGGGTGGAGATACGCAGTATTTT
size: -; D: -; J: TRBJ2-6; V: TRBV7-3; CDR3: CASSLAQGFTGANVLTF; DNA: TGTGCCAGCAGCTTAGCACAGGGATTTACTGGGGCCAACGTCCTGACTTTC
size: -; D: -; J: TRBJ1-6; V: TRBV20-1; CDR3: CSARDPQLNSPLHF; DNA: TGCAGTGCTAGAGATCCACAGCTTAATTCACCCCTCCACTTT
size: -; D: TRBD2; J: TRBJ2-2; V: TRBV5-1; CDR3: CASSLSTVAGKAGELFF; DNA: TGCGCCAGCAGCTTGTCGACAGTAGCGGGGAAAGCCGGGGAGCTGTTTTTT
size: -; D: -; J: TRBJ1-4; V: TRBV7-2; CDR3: CASSPMAEREKLFF; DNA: TGTGCCAGCAGCCCAATGGCGGAGAGGGAAAAACTGTTTTTT
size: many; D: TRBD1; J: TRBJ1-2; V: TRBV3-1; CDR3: CASSPQDRIINGYTF; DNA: TGTGCCAGCAGCCCCCAGGACAGGATAATTAATGGCTACACCTTC
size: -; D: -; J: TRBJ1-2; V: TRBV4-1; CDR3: CASSPGRYSDYGYTF; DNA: TGCGCCAGCAGCCCAGGACGGTACTCAGACTATGGCTACACCTTC
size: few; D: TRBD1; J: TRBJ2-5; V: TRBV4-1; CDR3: CASSQANTGGQETQYF; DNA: TGCGCCAGCAGCCAGGCTAATACAGGGGGCCAGGAGACCCAGTACTTC
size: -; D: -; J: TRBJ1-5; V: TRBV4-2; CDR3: CASSQDGPGAGQPQHF; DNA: TGTGCCAGCAGCCAAGATGGGCCGGGGGCCGGTCAGCCCCAGCATTTT
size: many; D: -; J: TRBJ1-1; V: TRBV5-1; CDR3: CASSLTDGNTEAFF; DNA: TGCGCCAGCAGCTTGACGGACGGGAACACTGAAGCTTTCTTT
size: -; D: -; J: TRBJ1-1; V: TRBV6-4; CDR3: CASARRAGNTEAFF; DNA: TGTGCCAGTGCTAGAAGGGCCGGTAACACTGAAGCTTTCTTT
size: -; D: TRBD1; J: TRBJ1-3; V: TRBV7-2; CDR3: CASSSTGEAGGNTIYF; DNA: TGTGCCAGCAGCTCGACAGGGGAGGCAGGCGGAAACACCATATATTTT
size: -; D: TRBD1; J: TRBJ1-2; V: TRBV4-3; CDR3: CASSPGQPLVGGYTF; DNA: TGCGCCAGCAGCCCGGGACAGCCCCTAGTAGGGGGCTACACCTTC
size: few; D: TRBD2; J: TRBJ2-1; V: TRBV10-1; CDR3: CASSERPSGPNNEQFF; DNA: TGCGCCAGCAGTGAGAGGCCTAGCGGACCAAACAATGAGCAGTTCTTC
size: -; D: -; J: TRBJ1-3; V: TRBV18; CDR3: CASSPKLDSGNTIYF; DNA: TGTGCCAGCTCACCAAAGCTCGACTCTGGAAACACCATATATTTT
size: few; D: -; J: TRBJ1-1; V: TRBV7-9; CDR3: CASSREPGQGEAFF; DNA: TGTGCCAGCAGTCGCGAGCCAGGGCAGGGTGAAGCTTTCTTT
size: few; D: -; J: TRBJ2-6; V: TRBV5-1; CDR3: CASSFGDRSGANVLTF; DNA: TGCGCCAGCAGCTTTGGAGACCGCTCTGGGGCCAACGTCCTGACTTTC
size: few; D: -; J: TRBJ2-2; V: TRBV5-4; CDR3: CASSTKSSGSTGELFF; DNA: TGTGCCAGCAGCACCAAGAGTAGCGGAAGCACCGGGGAGCTGTTTTTT
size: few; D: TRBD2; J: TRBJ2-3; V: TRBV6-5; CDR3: CASSEHSGANTDTQYF; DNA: TGTGCCAGCAGTGAACATAGCGGGGCGAACACAGATACGCAGTATTTT
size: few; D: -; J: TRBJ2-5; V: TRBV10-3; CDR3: CAISEEVLETQYF; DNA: TGTGCCATCAGTGAGGAAGTATTGGAGACCCAGTACTTC
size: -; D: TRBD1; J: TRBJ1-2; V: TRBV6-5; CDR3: CASSYSAQGNYGYTF; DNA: TGTGCCAGCAGTTACTCTGCACAGGGGAACTATGGCTACACCTTC
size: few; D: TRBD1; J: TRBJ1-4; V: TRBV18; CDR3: CASSSRTGDGEKLFF; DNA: TGTGCCAGCTCATCCCGGACAGGGGATGGCGAAAAACTGTTTTTT
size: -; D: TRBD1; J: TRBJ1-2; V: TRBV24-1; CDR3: CATSDGQGDGYTF; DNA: TGTGCCACCAGTGATGGACAGGGGGATGGCTACACCTTC
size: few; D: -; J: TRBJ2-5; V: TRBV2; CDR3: CAERGAGETQYF; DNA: TGTGCCGAGAGGGGCGCCGGAGAGACCCAGTACTTC
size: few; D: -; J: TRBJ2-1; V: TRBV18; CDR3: CASSPVGAYNEQFF; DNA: TGTGCCAGCTCACCGGTAGGGGCGTACAATGAGCAGTTCTTC
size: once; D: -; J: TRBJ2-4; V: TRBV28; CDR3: CASSPDSLAKNIQYF; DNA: TGTGCCAGCAGTCCGGACAGTCTAGCCAAAAACATTCAGTACTTC
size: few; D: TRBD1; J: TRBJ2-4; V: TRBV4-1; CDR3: CASSQPYGTGRNIQYF; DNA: TGCGCCAGCAGCCAACCGTACGGGACAGGGAGAAACATTCAGTACTTC
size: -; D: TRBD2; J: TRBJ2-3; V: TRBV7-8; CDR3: CASSLLSGGVDTQYF; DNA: TGTGCCAGCAGCTTACTTAGCGGGGGGGTGGATACGCAGTATTTT
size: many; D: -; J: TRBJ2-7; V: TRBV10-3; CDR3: CAISEYPPEQYF; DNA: TGTGCCATCAGTGAGTACCCCCCCGAGCAGTACTTC
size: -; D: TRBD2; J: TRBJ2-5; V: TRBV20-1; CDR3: CSARGTSGQETQYF; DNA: TGCAGTGCTAGAGGGACTAGCGGGCAAGAGACCCAGTACTTC
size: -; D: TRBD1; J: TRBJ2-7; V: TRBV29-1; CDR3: CSVEAPTGPYEQYF; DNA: TGCAGCGTTGAAGCTCCGACAGGGCCTTACGAGCAGTACTTC
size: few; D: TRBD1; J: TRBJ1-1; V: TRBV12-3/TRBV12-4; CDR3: CASSLGQGGFGTEAFF; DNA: TGTGCCAGCAGTTTGGGACAGGGGGGTTTTGGCACTGAAGCTTTCTTT
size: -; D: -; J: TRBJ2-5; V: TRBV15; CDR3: CATSYQRVGETQYF; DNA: TGTGCCACCAGCTACCAACGGGTGGGGGAGACCCAGTACTTC
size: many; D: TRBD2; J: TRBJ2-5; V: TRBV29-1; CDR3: CSVDNIAGETQYF; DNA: TGCAGCGTTGACAATATAGCGGGAGAGACCCAGTACTTC
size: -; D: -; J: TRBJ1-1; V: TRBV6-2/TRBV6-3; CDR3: CASSYLLRGIDEAFF; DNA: TGTGCCAGCAGTTACCTCCTGCGCGGGATTGATGAAGCTTTCTTT
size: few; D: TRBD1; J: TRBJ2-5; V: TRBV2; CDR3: CASRGQGFQETQYF; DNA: TGTGCCAGCAGAGGACAGGGGTTCCAAGAGACCCAGTACTTC
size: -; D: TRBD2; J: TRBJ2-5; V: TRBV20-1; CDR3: CSAPPAGRETQYF; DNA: TGCAGTGCTCCCCCAGCGGGGCGCGAGACCCAGTACTTC
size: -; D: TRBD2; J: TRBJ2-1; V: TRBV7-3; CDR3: CASSLISGGDYEQFF; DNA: TGTGCCAGCAGCTTAATTAGCGGGGGAGATTATGAGCAGTTCTTC
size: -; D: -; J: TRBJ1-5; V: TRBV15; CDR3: CATSRDRFNQPKHF; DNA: TGTGCCACCAGCAGAGACAGGTTTAACCAGCCCAAGCATTTT
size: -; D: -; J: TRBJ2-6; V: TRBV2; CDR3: CASSAQSGANVLTF; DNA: TGTGCCAGCAGTGCGCAGTCTGGGGCCAACGTCCTGACTTTC
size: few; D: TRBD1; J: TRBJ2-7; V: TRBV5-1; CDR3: CASSEDRGYEQYF; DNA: TGCGCCAGCAGCGAGGACAGGGGATACGAGCAGTACTTC
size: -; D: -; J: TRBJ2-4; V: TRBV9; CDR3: CASSSPDGPKNIQYF; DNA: TGTGCCAGCAGCTCCCCGGACGGGCCCAAAAACATTCAGTACTTC